Listed below are T cell receptor beta chains from one sample, sequenced in a study of blood T cell repertoires in COVID-19. Sequencing used immunoSEQ multiplex PCR; TCRdb keeps in-frame clones, though not all of them. The sample contains roughly 81,000 clones, roughly four fifths of which appear only once. Material for sequencing was peripheral blood. The receptors were sampled from a woman between 70 and 85 years old with acute or convalescent COVID-19. Both conserved end residues are part of each CDR3. The D gene is left open where the match is weak. Clone size is given for some rows only: seen once, a few or many times, or a class if the clone is expanded.

TRBV11-2,-,TRBJ2-2,-,15,CASTPGFANTGELFF,TGTGCCAGCACCCCAGGGTTCGCGAACACCGGGGAGCTGTTTTTT
TRBV3-1/TRBV3-2,TRBD1,TRBJ2-1,-,15,CASSHTGTGNDEQFF,TGTGCCAGCAGTCACACCGGGACAGGAAACGATGAGCAGTTCTTC
TRBV10-3,TRBD1,TRBJ2-3,few,15,CAISESRQGTDTQYF,TGTGCCATCAGTGAGTCGAGACAGGGTACAGATACGCAGTATTTT
TRBV15,TRBD1,TRBJ2-7,-,13,CATSRDRVHEQYF,TGTGCCACCAGTAGGGACAGGGTCCACGAGCAGTACTTC
TRBV6-5,TRBD1,TRBJ1-2,-,13,CASKRTGQYGYTF,TGTGCCAGCAAGAGGACAGGGCAATATGGCTACACCTTC
TRBV6-5,-,TRBJ1-1,few,14,CASSRPGAGTEAFF,TGTGCCAGCAGCCGGCCAGGGGCTGGCACTGAAGCTTTCTTT
TRBV6-5,TRBD1,TRBJ2-7,-,15,CASSYWGQGDREQYF,TGTGCCAGCAGTTACTGGGGACAGGGGGATCGGGAGCAGTACTTC
TRBV20-1,-,TRBJ1-4,-,14,CSASLGLTNEKLFF,TGCAGTGCTAGTCTGGGCTTGACTAATGAAAAACTGTTTTTT
TRBV2,TRBD1,TRBJ2-1,-,15,CASSGGQRSYNEQFF,TGTGCCAGCAGTGGGGGACAGCGTTCCTACAATGAGCAGTTCTTC
TRBV19,TRBD1,TRBJ1-3,-,14,CATNDRGLGNTIYF,TGTGCCACCAATGACAGGGGGCTCGGAAACACCATATATTTT
TRBV5-1,-,TRBJ1-1,-,14,CASSLGRGDTEAFF,TGCGCCAGCAGCTTGGGCCGGGGAGACACTGAAGCTTTCTTT
TRBV7-8,TRBD1,TRBJ1-2,-,14,CASSLGDSHYGYTF,TGTGCCAGCAGCTTAGGGGACAGCCACTATGGCTACACCTTC
TRBV28,-,TRBJ2-2,-,12,CASSLQVRELFF,TGTGCCAGCAGCCTCCAGGTTAGGGAGCTGTTTTTT
TRBV4-2,TRBD1,TRBJ2-5,-,14,CASSQGQTGETQYF,TGTGCCAGCAGCCAAGGGCAGACAGGGGAGACCCAGTACTTC
TRBV5-1,-,TRBJ1-1,-,16,CASSSGRDLGNTEAFF,TGCGCCAGCAGCTCGGGCAGGGACTTGGGAAACACTGAAGCTTTCTTT
TRBV11-3,TRBD2,TRBJ2-1,-,17,CASSPEDSGGASNEQFF,TGTGCCAGCAGCCCTGAAGATAGCGGGGGGGCGAGCAATGAGCAGTTCTTC
TRBV3-1/TRBV3-2,TRBD1,TRBJ1-3,-,18,CASSQADRGFSSGNTIYF,TGTGCCAGCAGCCAAGCAGACAGGGGGTTTAGTTCGGGAAACACCATATATTTT
TRBV30,-,TRBJ2-5,once,12,CAWDRSQETQYF,TGTGCCTGGGACAGGAGTCAAGAGACCCAGTACTTC
TRBV30,-,TRBJ1-1,-,11,CAWSGRDEAFF,TGTGCCTGGAGTGGCCGAGATGAAGCTTTCTTT
TRBV5-1,-,TRBJ2-2,-,14,CASNLQGSAGELFF,TGCGCCAGCAACCTACAAGGGAGCGCCGGGGAGCTGTTTTTT
TRBV6-5,-,TRBJ1-2,-,14,CASSYTYPSYGYTF,TGTGCCAGCAGTTACACCTATCCGTCCTATGGCTACACCTTC
TRBV27,TRBD1,TRBJ1-2,-,14,CASAKTGGWNGYTF,TGTGCCAGCGCTAAGACAGGGGGTTGGAATGGCTACACCTTC
TRBV25-1,TRBD1,TRBJ2-1,-,13,CASIRTGDNEQFF,TGTGCCAGCATTAGGACAGGGGACAATGAGCAGTTCTTC
TRBV15,-,TRBJ2-2,-,15,CATSRDLGNTGELFF,TGTGCCACCAGCAGGGACTTAGGGAACACCGGGGAGCTGTTTTTT
TRBV10-3,-,TRBJ1-1,once,14,CAISRGGPNTEAFF,TGTGCCATCTCCAGAGGGGGACCTAACACTGAAGCTTTCTTT
TRBV5-5,-,TRBJ1-1,-,14,CASSFPQGRTEAFF,TGTGCCAGCAGTTTCCCTCAGGGGAGAACTGAAGCTTTCTTT
TRBV27,TRBD1,TRBJ2-2,-,17,CASSLLGTGANTGELFF,TGTGCCAGCAGTTTATTGGGGACAGGCGCCAACACCGGGGAGCTGTTTTTT
TRBV9,TRBD1,TRBJ1-1,once,15,CASSGRQGKNTEAFF,TGTGCCAGCAGCGGTAGACAGGGGAAGAACACTGAAGCTTTCTTT
TRBV24-1,-,TRBJ2-3,-,13,CATSETGTDTQYF,TGTGCCACCAGTGAAACAGGCACAGATACGCAGTATTTT
TRBV9,-,TRBJ1-2,-,14,CASSANPPNYGYTF,TGTGCCAGCAGCGCCAATCCCCCTAACTATGGCTACACCTTC
TRBV30,-,TRBJ1-5,-,12,CAWSAPTQPQHF,TGTGCCTGGAGTGCCCCTACCCAGCCCCAGCATTTT
TRBV29-1,-,TRBJ2-1,-,12,CSGGSAYNEQFF,TGCAGCGGGGGGTCCGCCTACAATGAGCAGTTCTTC
TRBV5-1,TRBD2,TRBJ2-2,-,17,CASSLVGGGAGTGELFF,TGCGCCAGCAGCTTAGTTGGCGGGGGGGCCGGAACCGGGGAGCTGTTTTTT
TRBV7-9,TRBD1,TRBJ2-7,-,16,CASSLALGQGSNEQYF,TGTGCCAGCAGCTTAGCGCTGGGACAGGGGTCCAACGAGCAGTACTTC
TRBV7-3,-,TRBJ1-6,-,16,CASSLMARDNNSPLHF,TGTGCCAGCAGCTTAATGGCCAGGGATAATAATTCACCCCTCCACTTT
TRBV10-3,-,TRBJ1-5,few,16,CAISESGGASNQPQHF,TGTGCCATCAGTGAGTCCGGAGGGGCGAGCAATCAGCCCCAGCATTTT
TRBV2,TRBD2,TRBJ2-3,-,17,CASRAPLGGGVTDTQYF,TGTGCCAGCAGGGCCCCGTTGGGCGGGGGGGTGACAGATACGCAGTATTTT
TRBV2,TRBD1,TRBJ1-2,-,15,CASEWGSGGNYGYTF,TGTGCCAGCGAGTGGGGGTCAGGGGGCAACTATGGCTACACCTTC
TRBV2,-,TRBJ1-6,-,15,CASSESRGANSPLHF,TGTGCCAGCAGTGAAAGCAGGGGAGCCAATTCACCCCTCCACTTT
TRBV6-6,-,TRBJ1-6,-,12,CASRTVDSPLHF,TGTGCCAGTAGGACAGTCGATTCACCCCTCCACTTT
TRBV2,-,TRBJ1-5,-,13,CASKGVSAQPQHF,TGTGCCAGCAAAGGAGTTTCCGCTCAGCCCCAGCATTTT
TRBV11-3,-,TRBJ1-2,-,12,CASSRRGEGYTF,TGTGCCAGCAGCCGACGGGGGGAAGGCTACACCTTC
TRBV6-5,-,TRBJ1-2,once,14,CAGAQGVRNYGYTF,TGTGCCGGGGCCCAAGGGGTAAGGAACTATGGCTACACCTTC
TRBV2,TRBD1,TRBJ1-2,few,12,CASEDRGYGYTF,TGTGCCAGTGAGGACAGGGGGTATGGCTACACCTTC
TRBV25-1,TRBD1,TRBJ1-1,-,15,CASSDVGTGVSEAFF,TGTGCCAGCAGTGATGTCGGGACAGGGGTCTCTGAAGCTTTCTTT
TRBV27,-,TRBJ2-3,once,16,CASSPEFSAQRDTQYF,TGTGCCAGCAGCCCTGAGTTCAGCGCCCAAAGGGATACGCAGTATTTT
TRBV5-1,-,TRBJ1-1,once,13,CASSLDRDTEAFF,TGCGCCAGCAGCTTGGACAGGGACACTGAAGCTTTCTTT
TRBV6-6,-,TRBJ1-1,once,14,CATDIVSGQIEAFF,TGTGCCACCGATATTGTTTCGGGACAAATTGAAGCTTTCTTT
TRBV6-5,-,TRBJ2-5,-,16,CASSSRPTSYKETQYF,TGTGCCAGCAGTTCCCGCCCGACTAGTTATAAAGAGACCCAGTACTTC
TRBV5-5,TRBD1,TRBJ2-3,-,14,CASSSGQVPDTQYF,TGTGCCAGCAGCTCAGGACAGGTCCCAGATACGCAGTATTTT
TRBV11-2,-,TRBJ2-2,few,16,CASSSRRPPALGELFF,TGTGCCAGCAGCTCCCGGAGGCCCCCGGCGCTCGGGGAGCTGTTTTTT
TRBV11-2,-,TRBJ2-3,-,14,CASSRTAGTDTQYF,TGTGCCAGCAGCCGGACAGCAGGCACAGATACGCAGTATTTT